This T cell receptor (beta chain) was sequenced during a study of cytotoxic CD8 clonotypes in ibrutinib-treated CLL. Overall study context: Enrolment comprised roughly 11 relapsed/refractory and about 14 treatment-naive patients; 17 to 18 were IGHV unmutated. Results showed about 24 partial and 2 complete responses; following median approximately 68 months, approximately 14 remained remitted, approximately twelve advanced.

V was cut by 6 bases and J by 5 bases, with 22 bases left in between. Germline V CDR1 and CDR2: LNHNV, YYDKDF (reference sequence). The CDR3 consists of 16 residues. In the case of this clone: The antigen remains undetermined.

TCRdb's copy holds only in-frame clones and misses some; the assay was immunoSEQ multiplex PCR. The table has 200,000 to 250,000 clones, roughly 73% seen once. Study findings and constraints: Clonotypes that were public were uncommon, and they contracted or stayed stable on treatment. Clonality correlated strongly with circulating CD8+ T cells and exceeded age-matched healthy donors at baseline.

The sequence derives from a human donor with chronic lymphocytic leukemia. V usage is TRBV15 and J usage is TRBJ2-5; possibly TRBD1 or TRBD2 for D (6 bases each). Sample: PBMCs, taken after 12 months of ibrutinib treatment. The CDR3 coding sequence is TGTGCCACCAGTACTCGGTGGGGGCGGGGAGCGGAGACCCAGTACTTC. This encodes CATSTRWGRGAETQYF.